Below are 10 T cell receptor beta chains sequenced from a single sample in a study of T cell repertoires in cytomegalovirus infection. Using its own MiXCR run on the reads, TCRdb lists one record per CDR3 protein. The sample holds some 300,000 distinct CDR3 sequences, around 13% seen once. Sequencing input: PBMCs. The receptors were gathered from a human donor in good health (CMV status not recorded). Some clones in this sample may be carry-over from other donors' samples.

This clonotype was counted many times. The chain joins TRBV7-6 to TRBJ1-1; D is uncertain. Germline loops: CDR1 SGHVS, CDR2 FNYEAQ. V shed 5 bases and J shed 6 bases, with 13 bases lying between them. The CDR3 loop spans 13 amino acids. CDR3 nucleotide sequence: TGTGCCAGCAGCCGAGGTCCCAAGGCTGAAGCTTTCTTT. Encoded protein: CASSRGPKAEAFF.

V and J are TRBV2 and TRBJ1-2; D uncertain. Trimming left V 7 bases short and J 5 bases short, with 11 bases between. The V gene's germline CDR1 is SNHLY and CDR2 FYNNEI. The CDR3 is 12 amino acids. In nucleotides, the CDR3 is TGTGCCAGCATAGGTAGCAAGTATGGCTACACCTTC. Its translation: CASIGSKYGYTF.

This clonotype was recorded at least ten times. This chain uses TRBV11-2 with TRBJ2-3; D remains unclear. This CDR3 region has 13 residues. CDR1 is SGHAT and CDR2 is FQNNGV in the germline V gene. Trimming left V 5 bases short and J 1 base short, with 7 bases between. CDR3 coding DNA: TGTGCCAGCAGCCCTTGGGGCACAGATACGCAGTATTTT. Amino acid sequence: CASSPWGTDTQYF.

This clonotype has at least ten counts. The rearrangement uses TRBV7-8 and TRBJ2-5; D unresolved. Germline V lookup: CDR1 SGHVS, CDR2 FQNEAQ. This CDR3 region has 14 residues. Trimming took off 1 base at V and 1 base at J, with 7 bases between the two ends. DNA for the CDR3: TGTGCCAGCAGCTTAGTGACCGGCCAAGAGACCCAGTACTTC. Protein: CASSLVTGQETQYF.

This clonotype showed up many times. The chain couples TRBV28 to TRBJ1-5; no definite D call. The germline V and J ends were trimmed by 2 bases and 7 bases, with 12 bases remaining between them. The germline gives CDR1 MDHEN, CDR2 SYDVKM. The CDR3 sequence is 14 residues long. The CDR3 DNA sequence: TGTGCCAGCAGTTTACCGGACTTTAAACAGCCCCAGCATTTT. Its protein is CASSLPDFKQPQHF.

This clonotype was observed at least ten times. The rearrangement joins TRBV6-2 or TRBV6-3 to TRBJ2-1; the match to TRBD2 covers 7 bases. The CDR3 runs 13 residues. V lost 2 bases, J lost 8 bases, and 3 bases stayed unmatched. The germline V gene has CDR1 MNHEY and CDR2 SVGEGT. CDR3 DNA sequence: TGTGCCAGCAGTTACCACGGGAGGTATGAGCAGTTCTTC. This translates into CASSYHGRYEQFF.

This clonotype has more than one count but fewer than ten. V gene TRBV20-1 combines with J gene TRBJ2-7; possibly TRBD2 for D (6 bases). The V end lost 6 bases, the J end lost 5 bases, and 20 bases lay between the germline ends. Germline assignment: CDR1 DFQATT and CDR2 SNEGSKA (reference sequence). The CDR3 contains 14 residues. For the CDR3, the DNA is TGCAGTGCCCGCCCGGGCGGGAAGTTGGACGAGCAGTACTTC. This codes for CSARPGGKLDEQYF.

This chain connects TRBV20-1 to TRBJ2-2, with TRBD1 as a possible D gene (5 bases). The CDR3 spans 13 residues. Trimming stripped 4 bases from V and 3 bases from J, with 9 bases between. Germline V lookup: CDR1 DFQATT, CDR2 SNEGSKA (reference sequence). DNA for the CDR3: TGCAGTGCTACCGGACAATACACCGGGGAGCTGTTTTTT. Encoded protein: CSATGQYTGELFF.

Ten or more counts support this clonotype. The chain links TRBV5-4 to TRBJ2-3; tentatively, D is TRBD1 or TRBD2 (5 bases each). The V gene's germline CDR1 is SGHNT and CDR2 YYREEE (reference sequence). V lost 6 bases and J 6 bases, leaving 20 bases between the germline ends. The CDR3 runs to 15 residues. The CDR3 loop is CASNNRGETKDTQYF. In nucleotides, the CDR3 is TGTGCCAGCAATAATCGGGGCGAGACAAAGGATACGCAGTATTTT.

J is TRBJ2-5 and V is TRBV11-2; 9 positions agree with TRBD2. The V and J ends lost 3 bases and 5 bases, in that order; junction bases with no gene match: 7. Germline CDR1 is SGHAT and CDR2 is FQNNGV. The CDR3 is 15 amino acids. For the CDR3, the DNA is TGTGCCAGCAGCTTTGATAGCGGGAGTGGCGAGACCCAGTACTTC. It yields the protein CASSFDSGSGETQYF.